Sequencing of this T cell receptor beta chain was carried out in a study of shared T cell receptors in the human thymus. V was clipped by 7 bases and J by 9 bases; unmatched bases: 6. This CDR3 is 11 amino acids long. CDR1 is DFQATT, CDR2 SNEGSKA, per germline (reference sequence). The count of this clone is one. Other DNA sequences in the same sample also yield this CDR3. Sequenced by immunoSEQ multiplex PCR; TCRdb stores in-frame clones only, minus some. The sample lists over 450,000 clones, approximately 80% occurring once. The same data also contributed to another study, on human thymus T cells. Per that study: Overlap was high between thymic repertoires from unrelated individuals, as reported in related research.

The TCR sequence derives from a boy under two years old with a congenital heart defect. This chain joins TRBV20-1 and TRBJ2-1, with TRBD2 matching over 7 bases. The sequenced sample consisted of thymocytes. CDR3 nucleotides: TGCAGTGTCCCGGGAGGAGCTGAGCAGTTCTTC. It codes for CSVPGGAEQFF.